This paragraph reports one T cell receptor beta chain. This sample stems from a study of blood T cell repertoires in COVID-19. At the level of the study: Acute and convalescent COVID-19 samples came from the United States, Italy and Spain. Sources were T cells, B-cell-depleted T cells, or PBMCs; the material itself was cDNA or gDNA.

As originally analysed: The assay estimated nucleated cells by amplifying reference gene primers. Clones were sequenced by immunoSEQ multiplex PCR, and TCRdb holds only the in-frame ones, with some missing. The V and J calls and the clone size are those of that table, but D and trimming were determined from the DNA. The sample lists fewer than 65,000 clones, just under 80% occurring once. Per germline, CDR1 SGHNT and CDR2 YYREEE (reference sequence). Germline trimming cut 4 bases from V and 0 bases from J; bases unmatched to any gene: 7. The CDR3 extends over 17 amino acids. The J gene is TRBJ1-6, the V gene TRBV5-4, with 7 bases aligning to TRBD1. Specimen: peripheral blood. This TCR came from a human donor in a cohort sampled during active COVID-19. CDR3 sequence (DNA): TGTGCCAGCAGCAAGGGACAGCCGAGCTCCTATAATTCACCCCTCCACTTT. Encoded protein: CASSKGQPSSYNSPLHF.